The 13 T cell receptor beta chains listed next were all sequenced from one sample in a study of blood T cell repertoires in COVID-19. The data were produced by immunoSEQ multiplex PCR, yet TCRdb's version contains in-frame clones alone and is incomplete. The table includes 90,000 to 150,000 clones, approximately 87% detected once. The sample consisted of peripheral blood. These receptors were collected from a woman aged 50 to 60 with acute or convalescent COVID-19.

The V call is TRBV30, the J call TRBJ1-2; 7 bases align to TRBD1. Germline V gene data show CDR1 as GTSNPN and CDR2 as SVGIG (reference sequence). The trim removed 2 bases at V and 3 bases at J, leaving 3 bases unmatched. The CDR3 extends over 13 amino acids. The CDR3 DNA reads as TGTGCCTGGAGTCCTACAGGGGACTATGGCTACACCTTC. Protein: CAWSPTGDYGYTF.

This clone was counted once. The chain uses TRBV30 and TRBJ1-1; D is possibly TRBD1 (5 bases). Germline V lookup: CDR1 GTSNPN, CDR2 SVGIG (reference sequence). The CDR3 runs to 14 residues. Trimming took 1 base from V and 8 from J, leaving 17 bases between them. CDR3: CAWSASGVVLEAFF. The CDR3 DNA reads TGTGCCTGGAGTGCCTCGGGGGTCGTACTCGAAGCTTTCTTT.

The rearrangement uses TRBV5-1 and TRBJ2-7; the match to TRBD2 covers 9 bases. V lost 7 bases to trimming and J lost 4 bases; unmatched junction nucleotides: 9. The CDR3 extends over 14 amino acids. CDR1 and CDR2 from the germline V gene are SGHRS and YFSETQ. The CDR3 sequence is CASSTSGPGYEQYF. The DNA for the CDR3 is TGCGCCAGCTCTACTAGCGGGCCTGGATACGAGCAGTACTTC.

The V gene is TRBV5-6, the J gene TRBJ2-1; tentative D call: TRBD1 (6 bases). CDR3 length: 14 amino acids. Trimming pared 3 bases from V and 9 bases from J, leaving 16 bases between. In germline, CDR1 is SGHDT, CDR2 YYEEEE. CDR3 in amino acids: CASSSETGNGEQFF. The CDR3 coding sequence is TGTGCCAGCAGCTCCGAGACAGGCAATGGTGAGCAGTTCTTC.

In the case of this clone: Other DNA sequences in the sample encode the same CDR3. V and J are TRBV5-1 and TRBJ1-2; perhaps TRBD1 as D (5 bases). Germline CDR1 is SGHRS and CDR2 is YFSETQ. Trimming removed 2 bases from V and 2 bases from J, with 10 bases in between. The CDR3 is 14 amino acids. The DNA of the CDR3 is TGCGCCAGCAGCTTTGAGGCAGGGAACTATGGCTACACCTTC. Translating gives CASSFEAGNYGYTF.

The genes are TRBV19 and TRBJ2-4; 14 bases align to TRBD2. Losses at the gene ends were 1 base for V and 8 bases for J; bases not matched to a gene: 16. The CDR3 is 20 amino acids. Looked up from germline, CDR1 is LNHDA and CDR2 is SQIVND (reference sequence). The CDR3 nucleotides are TGTGCCAGTAGTATAGGTTGGTTTGGGACTAGCGGGAGCCCGGGCCACATTCAGTACTTC. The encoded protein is CASSIGWFGTSGSPGHIQYF.

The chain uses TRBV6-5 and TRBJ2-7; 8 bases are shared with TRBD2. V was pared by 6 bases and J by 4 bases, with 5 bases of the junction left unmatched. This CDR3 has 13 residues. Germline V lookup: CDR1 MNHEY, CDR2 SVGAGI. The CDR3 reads CASSTAGVYEQYF. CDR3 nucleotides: TGTGCCAGCAGCACAGCGGGGGTATACGAGCAGTACTTC.

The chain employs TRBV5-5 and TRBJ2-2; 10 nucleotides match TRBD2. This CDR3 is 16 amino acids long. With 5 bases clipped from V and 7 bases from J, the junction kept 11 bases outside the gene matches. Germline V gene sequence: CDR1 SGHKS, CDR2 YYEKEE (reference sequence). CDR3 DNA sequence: TGTGCCAGCAGAGGGGCTAGCGGGAGAATGGACGGGGAGCTGTTTTTT. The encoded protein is CASRGASGRMDGELFF.

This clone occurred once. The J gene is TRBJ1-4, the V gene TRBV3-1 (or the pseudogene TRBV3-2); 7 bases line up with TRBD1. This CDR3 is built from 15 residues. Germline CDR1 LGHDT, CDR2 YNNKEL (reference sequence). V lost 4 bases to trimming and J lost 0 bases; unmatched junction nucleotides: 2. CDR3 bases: TGTGCCAGCAGCCGGGACAGCACAACTAATGAAAAACTGTTTTTT. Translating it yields CASSRDSTTNEKLFF.

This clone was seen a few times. CDR3 region: CASSLIRGSEAFF. The CDR3 nucleotides read TGTGCCAGCAGCCTTATTCGAGGGTCTGAAGCTTTCTTT. The J gene is TRBJ1-1, the V gene TRBV6-5; D is ambiguous. V was pared by 6 bases and J by 6 bases, with 14 bases between. CDR3 length: 13 amino acids. Germline lookup yields CDR1 MNHEY and CDR2 SVGAGI.

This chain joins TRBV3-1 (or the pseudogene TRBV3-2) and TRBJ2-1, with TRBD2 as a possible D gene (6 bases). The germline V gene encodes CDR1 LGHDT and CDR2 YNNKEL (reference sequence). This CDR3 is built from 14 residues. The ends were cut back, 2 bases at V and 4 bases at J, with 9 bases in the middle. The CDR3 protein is CASSQWGDYNEQFF. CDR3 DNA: TGTGCCAGCAGCCAATGGGGGGATTACAATGAGCAGTTCTTC.

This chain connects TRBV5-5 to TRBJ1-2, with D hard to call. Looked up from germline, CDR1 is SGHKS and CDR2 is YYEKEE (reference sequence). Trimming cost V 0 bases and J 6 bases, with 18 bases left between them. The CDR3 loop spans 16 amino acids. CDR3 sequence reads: CASSLGPQRNIDGYTF. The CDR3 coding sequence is TGTGCCAGCAGCTTGGGCCCTCAGAGGAATATCGATGGCTACACCTTC.

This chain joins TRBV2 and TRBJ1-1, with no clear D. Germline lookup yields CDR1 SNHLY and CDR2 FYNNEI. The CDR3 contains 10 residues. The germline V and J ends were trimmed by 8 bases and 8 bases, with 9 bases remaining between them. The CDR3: CASAAAEAFF. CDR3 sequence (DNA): TGTGCCAGCGCGGCAGCAGAAGCTTTCTTT.